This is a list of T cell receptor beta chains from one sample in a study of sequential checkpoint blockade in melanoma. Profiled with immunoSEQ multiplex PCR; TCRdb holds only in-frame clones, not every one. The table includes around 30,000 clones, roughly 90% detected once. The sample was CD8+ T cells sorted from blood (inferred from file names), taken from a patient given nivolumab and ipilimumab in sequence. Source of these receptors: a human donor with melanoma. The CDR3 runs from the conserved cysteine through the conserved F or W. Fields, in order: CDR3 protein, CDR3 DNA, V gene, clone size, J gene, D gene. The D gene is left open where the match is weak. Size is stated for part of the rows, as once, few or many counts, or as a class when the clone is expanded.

CDR3aa: CASRKDRDLEKLFF
CDR3nt: TGTGCCAGCAGGAAAGACAGGGATCTTGAAAAACTGTTTTTT
v_gene: TRBV6-1
abundance: NA
j_gene: TRBJ1-4
d_gene: TRBD1

CDR3aa: CASSRRHRASETQYF
CDR3nt: TGCGCCAGCAGCCGCCGGCACAGGGCTTCAGAGACCCAGTACTTC
v_gene: TRBV4-1
abundance: NA
j_gene: TRBJ2-5
d_gene: NA

CDR3aa: CASSLRGGLAGMRTDTQYF
CDR3nt: TGTGCCAGCAGCCTAAGGGGGGGACTAGCGGGAATGCGCACAGATACGCAGTATTTT
v_gene: TRBV11-2
abundance: few
j_gene: TRBJ2-3
d_gene: TRBD2

CDR3aa: CASSLGGGSYGYTF
CDR3nt: TGTGCCAGCAGCTTAGGTGGAGGATCCTATGGCTACACCTTC
v_gene: TRBV11-2
abundance: NA
j_gene: TRBJ1-2
d_gene: NA

CDR3aa: CASHGRGQGIYEQYF
CDR3nt: TGTGCCAGTCACGGAAGGGGACAGGGCATCTACGAGCAGTACTTC
v_gene: TRBV19
abundance: NA
j_gene: TRBJ2-7
d_gene: TRBD1

CDR3aa: CASSSSDSTPLHF
CDR3nt: TGTGCCAGCAGTTCGAGCGACTCGACACCCCTCCACTTT
v_gene: TRBV28
abundance: NA
j_gene: TRBJ1-6
d_gene: NA

CDR3aa: CASSLGQIGYTF
CDR3nt: TGTGCCAGCAGCTTAGGTCAAATTGGCTACACCTTC
v_gene: TRBV7-8
abundance: NA
j_gene: TRBJ1-2
d_gene: NA

CDR3aa: CASSWDRAHEQFF
CDR3nt: TGTGCCAGCAGTTGGGACAGGGCGCATGAGCAGTTCTTC
v_gene: TRBV27
abundance: NA
j_gene: TRBJ2-1
d_gene: TRBD1

CDR3aa: CASSPPTGGTYEQYF
CDR3nt: TGTGCCAGCAGTCCCCCAACAGGGGGTACCTACGAGCAGTACTTC
v_gene: TRBV27
abundance: NA
j_gene: TRBJ2-7
d_gene: TRBD1

CDR3aa: CASRRAASNSYEQYF
CDR3nt: TGTGCCAGCAGACGCGCCGCCTCCAACTCCTACGAGCAGTACTTC
v_gene: TRBV28
abundance: NA
j_gene: TRBJ2-7
d_gene: NA

CDR3aa: CASSQSIGTSNEKLFF
CDR3nt: TGTGCCAGCAGCCAAAGTATAGGGACAAGTAATGAAAAACTGTTTTTT
v_gene: TRBV14
abundance: NA
j_gene: TRBJ1-4
d_gene: NA

CDR3aa: CASSLFESPPLLQETQYF
CDR3nt: TGTGCCAGCAGCTTATTTGAGTCCCCACCCTTATTACAAGAGACCCAGTACTTC
v_gene: TRBV11-3
abundance: NA
j_gene: TRBJ2-5
d_gene: NA

CDR3aa: CASSIQDRTGANVLTF
CDR3nt: TGTGCCAGCAGCATACAGGACAGGACAGGGGCCAACGTCCTGACTTTC
v_gene: TRBV7-8
abundance: NA
j_gene: TRBJ2-6
d_gene: TRBD1

CDR3aa: CASRSDSRGEQYF
CDR3nt: TGTGCCAGCAGGTCCGACTCCAGGGGCGAGCAGTACTTC
v_gene: TRBV6-6
abundance: NA
j_gene: TRBJ2-7
d_gene: NA

CDR3aa: CASNLQGAGGNQPQHF
CDR3nt: TGTGCCAGCAACTTGCAGGGGGCAGGCGGCAATCAGCCCCAGCATTTT
v_gene: TRBV28
abundance: few
j_gene: TRBJ1-5
d_gene: TRBD1

CDR3aa: CASTGNTGELFF
CDR3nt: TGTGCCAGCACAGGGAACACCGGGGAGCTGTTTTTT
v_gene: TRBV25-1
abundance: once
j_gene: TRBJ2-2
d_gene: NA

CDR3aa: CASSSIDRAPYNEQFF
CDR3nt: TGTGCCAGCAGTTCCATCGACAGGGCCCCCTACAATGAGCAGTTCTTC
v_gene: TRBV7-9
abundance: NA
j_gene: TRBJ2-1
d_gene: TRBD1

CDR3aa: CASSADTGGDEQYF
CDR3nt: TGTGCCAGCAGCGCGGACACGGGGGGGGACGAGCAGTACTTC
v_gene: TRBV9
abundance: NA
j_gene: TRBJ2-7
d_gene: TRBD2

CDR3aa: CASSFPGQGADTQYF
CDR3nt: TGTGCCAGCAGTTTCCCGGGACAGGGGGCAGATACGCAGTATTTT
v_gene: TRBV28
abundance: NA
j_gene: TRBJ2-3
d_gene: TRBD1

CDR3aa: CASSRIAGVADTQYF
CDR3nt: TGTGCCAGCAGCCGCATAGCGGGAGTGGCAGATACGCAGTATTTT
v_gene: TRBV2
abundance: NA
j_gene: TRBJ2-3
d_gene: TRBD2

CDR3aa: CASSSGVAGQETQYF
CDR3nt: TGTGCCAGCAGCTCGGGGGTAGCGGGGCAAGAGACCCAGTACTTC
v_gene: TRBV9
abundance: NA
j_gene: TRBJ2-5
d_gene: TRBD2

CDR3aa: CASSVPRGLEVVMQYF
CDR3nt: TGTGCCAGCAGTGTACCGCGGGGACTAGAGGTGGTTATGCAGTATTTT
v_gene: TRBV2
abundance: NA
j_gene: TRBJ2-3
d_gene: TRBD2

CDR3aa: CTSSRLAAYEQYF
CDR3nt: TGTACGAGCTCACGACTAGCGGCATACGAGCAGTACTTC
v_gene: TRBV27
abundance: NA
j_gene: TRBJ2-7
d_gene: TRBD2

CDR3aa: CAISDGPGTNQPQHF
CDR3nt: TGTGCCATCAGTGACGGCCCGGGTACCAATCAGCCCCAGCATTTT
v_gene: TRBV10-3
abundance: NA
j_gene: TRBJ1-5
d_gene: NA

CDR3aa: CASSIGYRNSGNTIYF
CDR3nt: TGTGCCAGTAGTATAGGTTACAGAAATTCTGGAAACACCATATATTTT
v_gene: TRBV19
abundance: NA
j_gene: TRBJ1-3
d_gene: NA

CDR3aa: CASIPLPGMNTEAFF
CDR3nt: TGTGCCAGCATCCCCCTCCCGGGGATGAACACTGAAGCTTTCTTT
v_gene: TRBV28
abundance: NA
j_gene: TRBJ1-1
d_gene: NA

CDR3aa: CASSPGTPSSYNEQFF
CDR3nt: TGTGCTAGCAGCCCAGGGACACCCAGCTCCTACAATGAGCAGTTCTTC
v_gene: TRBV7-7
abundance: NA
j_gene: TRBJ2-1
d_gene: NA

CDR3aa: CASSSGLAGGPGEQYF
CDR3nt: TGTGCCAGCAGCTCCGGACTAGCGGGAGGGCCTGGCGAGCAGTACTTC
v_gene: TRBV7-9
abundance: NA
j_gene: TRBJ2-7
d_gene: TRBD2

CDR3aa: CASSDIDRTSSYEQYF
CDR3nt: TGTGCCAGCAGTGACATAGACAGGACGAGCTCCTACGAGCAGTACTTC
v_gene: TRBV6-1
abundance: NA
j_gene: TRBJ2-7
d_gene: NA

CDR3aa: CASSPALSGEQYF
CDR3nt: TGTGCCAGCAGCCCTGCTTTGTCGGGCGAGCAGTACTTC
v_gene: TRBV5-8
abundance: NA
j_gene: TRBJ2-7
d_gene: NA

CDR3aa: CASRKRGEIPGTQYF
CDR3nt: TGCGCCAGCAGGAAGCGGGGGGAGATCCCAGGCACCCAGTACTTC
v_gene: TRBV10-2
abundance: NA
j_gene: TRBJ2-5
d_gene: TRBD2

CDR3aa: CASSLAPGSHEQYF
CDR3nt: TGTGCCAGCAGCTTGGCCCCGGGGTCCCACGAGCAGTACTTC
v_gene: TRBV5-6
abundance: NA
j_gene: TRBJ2-7
d_gene: NA

CDR3aa: CASSGFETGGTYEQYF
CDR3nt: TGTGCCAGTAGTGGGTTTGAGACAGGGGGTACCTACGAGCAGTACTTC
v_gene: TRBV19
abundance: NA
j_gene: TRBJ2-7
d_gene: TRBD1

CDR3aa: CASILFSGGATDTQYF
CDR3nt: TGTGCCAGCATCCTCTTTAGCGGGGGGGCCACAGATACGCAGTATTTT
v_gene: TRBV11-2
abundance: NA
j_gene: TRBJ2-3
d_gene: TRBD2

CDR3aa: CASSFNRGGQGHVEQYF
CDR3nt: TGTGCCAGCAGTTTTAATCGGGGGGGACAGGGGCACGTCGAGCAGTACTTC
v_gene: TRBV28
abundance: NA
j_gene: TRBJ2-7
d_gene: TRBD1

CDR3aa: CASSLSNRLPWYEQYF
CDR3nt: TGTGCCAGCAGTTTATCAAACAGGCTCCCCTGGTACGAGCAGTACTTC
v_gene: TRBV27
abundance: once
j_gene: TRBJ2-7
d_gene: NA

CDR3aa: CASRFRGSYEQYF
CDR3nt: TGTGCCAGCAGATTTAGGGGGTCCTACGAGCAGTACTTC
v_gene: TRBV6-1
abundance: NA
j_gene: TRBJ2-7
d_gene: NA

CDR3aa: CASSSTGTRYEQFF
CDR3nt: TGCGCCAGCAGTTCCACCGGGACTAGGTATGAGCAGTTCTTC
v_gene: TRBV10-1
abundance: NA
j_gene: TRBJ2-1
d_gene: TRBD2

CDR3aa: CASSLARGTGVGETQYF
CDR3nt: TGTGCCAGCAGTTTGGCTCGCGGGACAGGGGTTGGGGAGACCCAGTACTTC
v_gene: TRBV27
abundance: NA
j_gene: TRBJ2-5
d_gene: TRBD1

CDR3aa: CASSIARTEAFF
CDR3nt: TGTGCCAGTAGTATCGCGAGGACTGAAGCTTTCTTT
v_gene: TRBV19
abundance: medium-sized
j_gene: TRBJ1-1
d_gene: NA

CDR3aa: CASRDQDSYGYTF
CDR3nt: TGTGCCAGCAGGGACCAGGATAGCTATGGCTACACCTTC
v_gene: TRBV6-4
abundance: once
j_gene: TRBJ1-2
d_gene: NA

CDR3aa: CASSLPPGLGSYEQYF
CDR3nt: TGCGCCAGCAGCCTACCCCCGGGACTAGGTTCCTACGAGCAGTACTTC
v_gene: TRBV4-1
abundance: NA
j_gene: TRBJ2-7
d_gene: TRBD2

CDR3aa: CASSPRLTNSYEQYF
CDR3nt: TGTGCCAGCTCCCCTCGGTTAACCAACTCCTACGAGCAGTACTTC
v_gene: TRBV18
abundance: NA
j_gene: TRBJ2-7
d_gene: NA

CDR3aa: CASSLSVRGWSYNEQFF
CDR3nt: TGTGCCAGCAGTTTGTCTGTCCGGGGTTGGTCCTACAATGAGCAGTTCTTC
v_gene: TRBV28
abundance: NA
j_gene: TRBJ2-1
d_gene: NA

CDR3aa: CASSLGTSGAKETQYF
CDR3nt: TGTGCCAGCAGCTTGGGGACTAGCGGGGCCAAAGAGACCCAGTACTTC
v_gene: TRBV5-4
abundance: NA
j_gene: TRBJ2-5
d_gene: TRBD2

CDR3aa: CASSHTTPGEQFF
CDR3nt: TGCGCCAGCAGCCATACGACCCCGGGAGAGCAGTTCTTC
v_gene: TRBV4-3
abundance: NA
j_gene: TRBJ2-1
d_gene: NA